This is a list of T cell receptor beta chains from one sample in a study of CD8 T cells in ankylosing spondylitis. TCRdb independently ran MiXCR on the 5' RACE reads; one entry per CDR3 protein. Here the sample spans 350,000 or so distinct CDR3 sequences, roughly 10% being singletons. The sequencing input was blood, either unsorted or a sorted T cell fraction (not recorded which). The receptors originated from a female donor with ankylosing spondylitis or in good health (not recorded which). CDR3s include the opening cysteine and the closing phenylalanine or tryptophan. Each record gives: V gene, D gene, J gene, clone size, CDR3 DNA, CDR3 protein. D genes are given only for firm matches. The listing skips clone size in some rows; elsewhere it reads once, few, many or a size class.

TRBV7-2,NA,TRBJ1-2,many,TGTGCCAGCAGCTTAGGGCCATGGGGGGCAGAGGATGGCTACACCTTC,CASSLGPWGAEDGYTF
TRBV20-1,NA,TRBJ2-3,many,TGCAGTGGGGGGAGGTCAGGGGATCATACGCAGTATTTT,CSGGRSGDHTQYF
TRBV10-3,TRBD1,TRBJ1-2,many,TGTGCCATCAGTGAGCGTAGCGGGACAGGGTCTAGTGGCTACACCTTC,CAISERSGTGSSGYTF
TRBV6-1,NA,TRBJ1-5,many,TGTGCCAGCAGTGACGGGTCCGGGCGGAGGGGTAATCAGCCCCAGCATTTT,CASSDGSGRRGNQPQHF
TRBV12-3/TRBV12-4,NA,TRBJ2-1,many,TGTGCCAGCAGTAATAGACTAAATGAGCAGTTCTTC,CASSNRLNEQFF
TRBV5-1,NA,TRBJ2-2,many,TGCGCCAGCAGTGAACTTTCCCCCTCAGTTAATGCGAACACCGGGGAGCTGTTTTTT,CASSELSPSVNANTGELFF
TRBV24-1,TRBD1,TRBJ1-4,many,TGTGCCACCAGTGATTCCGGGACAGGGAATGAAAAACTGTTTTTT,CATSDSGTGNEKLFF
TRBV5-1,NA,TRBJ2-3,many,TGCGCCAGCAGCAAGGCCGGGACTCCCACAGATACGCAGTATTTT,CASSKAGTPTDTQYF
TRBV5-1,NA,TRBJ2-3,many,TGCGCCAGCAGCTTCGGGAGTGGCACAGATACGCAGTATTTT,CASSFGSGTDTQYF
TRBV6-5,NA,TRBJ2-5,few,TGTGCCAGCAGTTACTCGGGCAGGGGCCAAGAGACCCAGTACTTC,CASSYSGRGQETQYF
TRBV20-1,TRBD1,TRBJ1-2,many,TGCAGTGCTACCTTGGACAGGGGAGGCTATGGCTACACCTTC,CSATLDRGGYGYTF
TRBV12-3/TRBV12-4,TRBD2,TRBJ2-1,NA,TGTGCCAGCAGTTTATCAGAGTTAGCGGGAGAGTTCTTC,CASSLSELAGEFF
TRBV20-1,TRBD2,TRBJ2-5,few,TGCAGTGCTAGTCCCACGGGACTAGCGGGAGGTCAAGAGACCCAGTACTTC,CSASPTGLAGGQETQYF
TRBV4-2,NA,TRBJ1-3,many,TGTGCCAGCAGCCTTGGGACCTCAGGAAACACCATATATTTT,CASSLGTSGNTIYF
TRBV7-9,NA,TRBJ2-2,few,TGTGCCAGCAGCCTCCGACAGAGGGAGCTGTTTTTT,CASSLRQRELFF
TRBV27,NA,TRBJ1-2,many,TGTGCCAGCAGAGATCCCTGGGAGGGCTACACCTTC,CASRDPWEGYTF
TRBV18,TRBD1,TRBJ2-1,many,TGTGCCAGCTCACAGAACCTGGGACAGGGGGATGAGCAGTTCTTC,CASSQNLGQGDEQFF
TRBV5-1,TRBD1,TRBJ1-5,many,TGCGCCAGCAGCCCCACAGGGGAGGTTCAGCAGCCCCAGCATTTT,CASSPTGEVQQPQHF
TRBV6-1,TRBD1,TRBJ2-2,many,TGTGCCAGCACCGAGGGGACAGGGGTTAACACCGGGGAGCTGTTTTTT,CASTEGTGVNTGELFF
TRBV30,NA,TRBJ1-1,many,TGTGCTAGACAGGATAAGACTGAAGCTTTCTTT,CARQDKTEAFF
TRBV20-1,NA,TRBJ2-3,few,TGCAGTGCTAGAGATTCTCTTGTCACAGATACGCAGTATTTT,CSARDSLVTDTQYF
TRBV29-1,NA,TRBJ1-1,many,TGCAGCGTTGTGCTTATGGGGTCTGAAGCTTTCTTT,CSVVLMGSEAFF
TRBV12-3/TRBV12-4,NA,TRBJ1-6,many,TGTGCCAGCAGCGAAGCGGGGTTCAATTCACCCCTCCACTTT,CASSEAGFNSPLHF
TRBV24-1,TRBD2,TRBJ2-1,NA,TGTGCCACCAGTGAGTTGGGGGGGACCCCCTACAATGAGCAGTTCTTC,CATSELGGTPYNEQFF
TRBV11-1,TRBD1,TRBJ2-6,many,TGTGCCAGCAGCTTACATGGACAGGCGTACTCTGGGGCCAACGTCCTGACTTTC,CASSLHGQAYSGANVLTF
TRBV20-1,TRBD2,TRBJ2-2,many,TGCAGTGGGGTCGGCGGGAGGCCCACCGGGGAGCTGTTTTTT,CSGVGGRPTGELFF
TRBV14,TRBD1,TRBJ1-2,many,TGTGCCAGCAGCCAGGGACAGGGATTTGGTGGCTACACCTTC,CASSQGQGFGGYTF
TRBV7-6,NA,TRBJ1-3,many,TGTGCCAGCAGCTTAGAGGAGATAGCGGGAAACACCATATATTTT,CASSLEEIAGNTIYF
TRBV20-1,TRBD1,TRBJ1-1,NA,TGCAGTGCAGAATCGGACAGGGACAACACTGAAGCTTTCTTT,CSAESDRDNTEAFF
TRBV9,NA,TRBJ1-4,many,TGTGCCAGCAGCGTAGGAGGGATTCTCACTCGAGAAAAACTGTTTTTT,CASSVGGILTREKLFF
TRBV5-1,NA,TRBJ2-2,NA,TGCGCCAGCAGCTTGGACCCGGGGACGGCTGGAGAGCTGTTTTTT,CASSLDPGTAGELFF
TRBV10-3,TRBD2,TRBJ2-7,many,TGTGCCATCAGTCCCGGGACTAGCGGGAGAGAGCAGTACTTC,CAISPGTSGREQYF
TRBV11-1,NA,TRBJ2-5,many,TGTGCCAGCAGCTCCTCTGTGGGGGAGACCCAGTACTTC,CASSSSVGETQYF
TRBV27,NA,TRBJ1-6,many,TGTGCCAGCAGTTCGCTGGGGGTACATAATAATTCACCCCTCCACTTT,CASSSLGVHNNSPLHF
TRBV29-1,NA,TRBJ1-5,many,TGCAGCAAGGGGACGAATCAGCCCCAGCATTTT,CSKGTNQPQHF
TRBV7-2,NA,TRBJ1-5,few,TGTGCCAGCAGCTTAGAAACGGCAAGCAATCAGCCCCAGCATTTT,CASSLETASNQPQHF
TRBV7-2,TRBD2,TRBJ2-5,few,TGTGCCAGCAGCCCAGTGGGTAGCGGGTCGGAGACCCAGTACTTC,CASSPVGSGSETQYF
TRBV20-1,NA,TRBJ1-5,many,TGCAGTGCTAGCGGGAAAAATAGCAATCAGCCCCAGCATTTT,CSASGKNSNQPQHF
TRBV7-2,TRBD2,TRBJ2-1,NA,TGTGCCAGCAGCCCTAGACCGGGACTAGCGGGATCTGGTGAGCAGTTCTTC,CASSPRPGLAGSGEQFF
TRBV6-4,TRBD2,TRBJ2-1,few,TGTGCCAGCAGCAACCTTAGGGGAGGCGGGAGAGGCTACAATGAGCAGTTCTTC,CASSNLRGGGRGYNEQFF
TRBV4-2,NA,TRBJ2-1,few,TGTGCCAGCAGCGGCCGGGACTCGTCAACCTACAATGAGCAGTTCTTC,CASSGRDSSTYNEQFF
TRBV18,NA,TRBJ2-3,many,TGTGCCAGCTCACCACGGCAACTCTCAGATACGCAGTATTTT,CASSPRQLSDTQYF
TRBV20-1,TRBD2,TRBJ2-2,many,TGCAGTGCTAGAGATTCCCGAGCGGGGGTTCAAGGCGGGGAGCTGTTTTTT,CSARDSRAGVQGGELFF
TRBV4-1,TRBD2,TRBJ2-5,NA,TGCGCCAGCAGCCTGGGACTAGCGGGGAGACAAGAGACCCAGTACTTC,CASSLGLAGRQETQYF
TRBV27,NA,TRBJ2-6,many,TGTGCCAGCAGTCTAGACAGTACCCTTCCCAGCGTCCTGACTTTC,CASSLDSTLPSVLTF
TRBV12-3/TRBV12-4,TRBD2,TRBJ2-7,many,TGTGCCAGCAGTTCCCAAGCGGGAGGCTACTACGAGCAGTACTTC,CASSSQAGGYYEQYF
TRBV6-5,NA,TRBJ2-2,NA,TGTGCCAGCAGTTCACCAGCCCTCGCCGGGGAGCTGTTTTTT,CASSSPALAGELFF
TRBV5-1,NA,TRBJ1-2,many,TGCGCCAGCAGCCCCTTAGTCGGAGGCCCTGACTATGGCTACACCTTC,CASSPLVGGPDYGYTF
TRBV5-6,NA,TRBJ2-3,many,TGTGCCAGCAGCTTGGATCGCATAGCCACAGATACGCAGTATTTT,CASSLDRIATDTQYF